The rows below give T cell receptor beta chains drawn from one sample of a study of blood T cells in healthy people across ages. A single record per CDR3 protein comes from TCRdb applying MiXCR to the 5' RACE reads. The sample includes around 1,700,000 distinct CDR3 sequences, 25% to 30% seen only once; the top ten take around 7.7%. The sample comprised blood. Receptors were obtained from a woman in her twenties or thirties in good health. The CDR3 runs from the conserved cysteine through the conserved F or W. Each record gives: CDR3 protein, CDR3 DNA, clone size, V gene, D gene, J gene. The D gene is left open where the match is weak. The size of a clone is reported for some rows only, either as once, few or many, or as a class for expanded clones.

CASSSLAGGDGDTQYF,TGTGCCAGCAGCTCACTAGCGGGAGGTGACGGAGATACGCAGTATTTT,NA,TRBV7-2,TRBD2,TRBJ2-3
CASMRRIEQYF,TGTGCCAGCATGCGACGGATCGAGCAGTACTTC,many,TRBV28,NA,TRBJ2-7
CASSYVGVDNSPLHF,TGTGCCAGCAGTTACGTAGGGGTAGATAATTCACCCCTCCACTTT,few,TRBV6-6,NA,TRBJ1-6
CASSSDDRQLFF,TGTGCCAGCAGCTCCGACGACAGGCAACTGTTTTTT,NA,TRBV7-8,NA,TRBJ1-4
CASSLSRTEYGYTF,TGTGCCAGCAGCTTATCCAGGACAGAATATGGCTACACCTTC,NA,TRBV11-2,NA,TRBJ1-2
CSVAERVWGGGELFF,TGCAGCGTCGCAGAACGGGTATGGGGCGGCGGGGAGCTGTTTTTT,NA,TRBV29-1,NA,TRBJ2-2
CSARVAGVGQYF,TGCAGTGCTAGGGTAGCGGGAGTCGGGCAGTACTTC,NA,TRBV20-1,TRBD2,TRBJ2-7
CSTWTPYNEQFF,TGCAGCACATGGACACCCTACAATGAGCAGTTCTTC,many,TRBV29-1,NA,TRBJ2-1
CATSDPKGPQETQYF,TGTGCCACCAGTGATCCCAAGGGACCCCAAGAGACCCAGTACTTC,NA,TRBV24-1,NA,TRBJ2-5
CASSWQARLAGTYEQYF,TGCGCCAGCAGCTGGCAAGCCCGACTAGCGGGGACCTACGAGCAGTACTTC,few,TRBV5-1,TRBD2,TRBJ2-7
CSASTGEGSPLHF,TGCAGTGCTAGTACAGGGGAGGGTTCACCCCTCCACTTT,few,TRBV20-1,TRBD1,TRBJ1-6
CASSPLSAGETQYF,TGTGCCAGCAGCCCCCTTTCGGCAGGAGAGACCCAGTACTTC,few,TRBV9,NA,TRBJ2-5
CASSLGTGTGQETQYF,TGTGCCAGCAGCTTGGGGACAGGGACGGGGCAAGAGACCCAGTACTTC,NA,TRBV7-9,TRBD1,TRBJ2-5
CSVEGRDSYNEQFF,TGCAGCGTTGAAGGGAGGGACTCCTACAATGAGCAGTTCTTC,few,TRBV29-1,NA,TRBJ2-1
CASSDRASGPYEQYF,TGCGCCAGCAGTGACAGGGCTAGCGGCCCCTACGAGCAGTACTTC,few,TRBV10-2,TRBD2,TRBJ2-7
CASSLEGGGSPGRVQETQYF,TGTGCCAGCAGCTTAGAAGGCGGGGGGTCCCCCGGTCGAGTCCAAGAGACCCAGTACTTC,few,TRBV7-2,TRBD2,TRBJ2-5
CSVGTEFTDTQYF,TGCAGCGTTGGGACAGAGTTCACAGATACGCAGTATTTT,few,TRBV29-1,NA,TRBJ2-3
CASTGTMFEQFF,TGTGCCAGCACAGGGACTATGTTTGAGCAGTTCTTC,few,TRBV7-9,TRBD2,TRBJ2-1
CASRRDPSSETQYF,TGTGCCAGTAGAAGGGACCCCTCCTCGGAGACCCAGTACTTC,NA,TRBV19,NA,TRBJ2-5
CASSLRASGSSGELFF,TGTGCCAGCAGCTTACGGGCTAGCGGGAGTTCCGGGGAGCTGTTTTTT,few,TRBV7-2,TRBD2,TRBJ2-2
CASSLEGAYEQYF,TGTGCCAGCAGTTTGGAGGGGGCCTACGAGCAGTACTTC,many,TRBV5-1,NA,TRBJ2-7
CASSESRQGKEQPQHF,TGTGCCAGCTCAGAATCGCGACAGGGGAAGGAACAGCCCCAGCATTTT,NA,TRBV18,TRBD1,TRBJ1-5
CASSPPPGTGGETQYF,TGTGCCAGCAGCCCCCCCCCCGGGACAGGAGGGGAGACCCAGTACTTC,few,TRBV2,TRBD1,TRBJ2-5
CASSHNLGVEKLFF,TGTGCCAGCAGCCACAACCTAGGGGTTGAAAAACTGTTTTTT,few,TRBV3-1,NA,TRBJ1-4
CASSLRHGTGNYEQYF,TGTGCCAGCAGCCTTCGCCACGGGACAGGGAACTACGAGCAGTACTTC,many,TRBV14,TRBD1,TRBJ2-7
CASSLGFAYEQYF,TGTGCCAGCAGCCTGGGGTTCGCCTACGAGCAGTACTTC,many,TRBV12-3/TRBV12-4,NA,TRBJ2-7
CAWSEGQGADTQYF,TGTGCCTGGAGTGAGGGACAGGGGGCAGATACGCAGTATTTT,NA,TRBV30,TRBD1,TRBJ2-3
CASTPRVVNEQLF,TGTGCCAGCACCCCTAGAGTGGTAAATGAGCAGTTATTC,few,TRBV12-3/TRBV12-4,NA,TRBJ2-1
CSVASGSFTDTQYF,TGCAGCGTTGCTAGCGGGAGTTTTACAGATACGCAGTATTTT,NA,TRBV29-1,TRBD2,TRBJ2-3
CASSGTGGLVATQYF,TGCGCCAGCAGTGGGACGGGAGGACTGGTCGCGACCCAGTACTTC,NA,TRBV10-2,TRBD2,TRBJ2-5
CSVIQGQGYEQYF,TGCAGCGTTATACAGGGTCAGGGCTACGAGCAGTACTTC,many,TRBV29-1,NA,TRBJ2-7
CASSLALAGSETQYF,TGTGCCAGCAGCTTGGCACTAGCGGGATCAGAGACCCAGTACTTC,many,TRBV5-4,TRBD2,TRBJ2-5
CASRNRDRGSGQPQHF,TGTGCCAGCAGAAACCGGGACAGGGGCTCGGGGCAGCCCCAGCATTTT,NA,TRBV28,TRBD1,TRBJ1-5
CASSRLAGTTGDEQFF,TGTGCCAGCAGCCGCCTTGCCGGGACTACTGGCGATGAGCAGTTCTTC,NA,TRBV9,TRBD2,TRBJ2-1
CASSRLSSYGYTF,TGTGCCAGTAGCCGCCTGAGCAGCTATGGCTACACCTTC,NA,TRBV19,NA,TRBJ1-2
CASSLSISASPLHF,TGTGCCAGCAGCTTATCCATATCTGCTTCACCCCTCCACTTT,few,TRBV12-3/TRBV12-4,NA,TRBJ1-6
CSVESLGDWGYGYTF,TGCAGCGTTGAAAGCTTGGGGGACTGGGGCTATGGCTACACCTTC,NA,TRBV29-1,NA,TRBJ1-2
CAISELAGTNYGYTF,TGTGCCATCAGTGAGCTTGCGGGAACTAACTATGGCTACACCTTC,few,TRBV10-3,NA,TRBJ1-2
CASTPRQTDSPLHF,TGTGCCAGCACCCCCCGCCAGACCGATTCACCCCTCCACTTT,many,TRBV12-3/TRBV12-4,NA,TRBJ1-6
CASSLEAGVSEQFF,TGTGCCAGCAGCTTAGAAGCGGGAGTAAGCGAGCAGTTCTTC,few,TRBV11-3,TRBD2,TRBJ2-1
CASSFDGIRDTGELFF,TGCGCCAGCAGCTTTGACGGAATACGGGACACCGGGGAGCTGTTTTTT,few,TRBV5-1,NA,TRBJ2-2
CASSLTSGKQDTQYF,TGTGCCAGCAGCTTAACTAGCGGGAAGCAAGATACGCAGTATTTT,many,TRBV7-2,TRBD2,TRBJ2-3
CASSRPWAVEQYF,TGCGCCAGCAGCCGCCCGTGGGCCGTCGAGCAGTACTTC,NA,TRBV5-1,NA,TRBJ2-7
CSASDRGQSNEKLFF,TGCAGTGCTTCGGATAGGGGACAGAGTAATGAAAAACTGTTTTTT,few,TRBV20-1,TRBD1,TRBJ1-4
CSVAWTDSSEQYF,TGCAGCGTTGCTTGGACGGATTCAAGCGAGCAGTACTTC,many,TRBV29-1,NA,TRBJ2-7
CSALIIEKLFF,TGCAGCGCCTTGATCATTGAAAAACTGTTTTTT,few,TRBV29-1,NA,TRBJ1-4
CASSHEWYGGPNYGYTF,TGTGCCAGCAGCCACGAGTGGTACGGGGGCCCCAACTATGGCTACACCTTC,NA,TRBV3-1,NA,TRBJ1-2
CASSLWVGGYTF,TGTGCCAGCAGCTTATGGGTTGGTGGCTACACCTTC,many,TRBV7-2,NA,TRBJ1-2
CASSYDKIGATEAFF,TGTGCCAGCAGTTACGACAAGATCGGCGCCACTGAAGCTTTCTTT,NA,TRBV6-5,NA,TRBJ1-1
CSVPGLAGISEQYF,TGCAGCGTCCCTGGACTAGCGGGAATAAGCGAGCAGTACTTC,many,TRBV29-1,TRBD2,TRBJ2-7
CATSRDGGYATDTQYF,TGTGCCACCAGCAGAGACGGCGGATACGCCACAGATACGCAGTATTTT,few,TRBV15,NA,TRBJ2-3
CASSTGTSGTQYF,TGTGCCAGCAGCACCGGGACGAGTGGGACCCAGTACTTC,many,TRBV7-2,NA,TRBJ2-5
CASSPDVEEGQETQYF,TGTGCCAGCAGCCCCGACGTGGAGGAAGGCCAAGAGACCCAGTACTTC,NA,TRBV7-2,NA,TRBJ2-5
CASSSRTGGDLYEQYF,TGTGCCAGCAGTTCCCGGACAGGGGGCGACCTTTACGAGCAGTACTTC,NA,TRBV25-1,TRBD1,TRBJ2-7
CASSPLASPGHGYGYTF,TGTGCCAGCAGCCCACTAGCGTCCCCAGGGCACGGCTATGGCTACACCTTC,NA,TRBV7-6,NA,TRBJ1-2
CASNPGPRGSSPLHF,TGTGCCAGCAACCCGGGACCGAGGGGGTCCTCACCCCTCCACTTT,NA,TRBV12-3/TRBV12-4,NA,TRBJ1-6